This is a list of T cell receptor beta chains from one sample in a study of early T cells in non-severe SARS-CoV-2 infection. One entry per CDR3 protein, called by TCRdb with MiXCR from the 5' RACE reads. Among over 85,000 distinct CDR3 sequences, approximately 14% were seen once, and the ten largest hold approximately 6.4%. The sequencing input was whole blood. Source of these receptors: an adult who was a healthcare worker with PCR-confirmed SARS-CoV-2 infection or an uninfected control (not recorded which). Both conserved end residues are part of each CDR3. D genes are given only for firm matches. Not all rows give a size; the values are once, few, many and, for expanded clones, a class.

TRBV4-1,TRBJ1-1,-,many,TGCGCCAGCAGCCAGGGTGCCTTTAAAGCTTTCTTT,CASSQGAFKAFF
TRBV10-3,TRBJ1-1,-,few,TGTGCCATCAGGAGGACCGTGGGCACTGAAGCTTTCTTT,CAIRRTVGTEAFF
TRBV10-3,TRBJ1-2,TRBD1,-,TGTGCCATCAGTGGGGGGGACAGCCTAAACTATGGCTACACCTTC,CAISGGDSLNYGYTF
TRBV12-3/TRBV12-4,TRBJ2-5,TRBD2,many,TGTGCCAGCAGTTTTAGGTCAGGCGGGAGCGAGACCCAGTACTTC,CASSFRSGGSETQYF
TRBV7-9,TRBJ2-3,-,many,TGTGCCAGCAGCTTATGGGGAGGAGATACGCAGTATTTT,CASSLWGGDTQYF
TRBV9,TRBJ2-5,-,-,TGTGCCAGCAGCGGTTGGGGGAAGACCCAGTACTTC,CASSGWGKTQYF
TRBV7-9,TRBJ2-7,-,many,TGTGCCAGCAGCTATGGAGGGCAGGGCTACGAGCAGTACTTC,CASSYGGQGYEQYF
TRBV2,TRBJ1-6,TRBD1,few,TGTGCCAGCACCCTGACAGGGGGAAATTCACCCCTCCACTTT,CASTLTGGNSPLHF
TRBV6-2/TRBV6-3,TRBJ2-5,-,few,TGTGCCAGCAGTTATAGGCGGGGTGTCCAAGAGACCCAGTACTTC,CASSYRRGVQETQYF
TRBV14,TRBJ2-3,-,many,TGTGCCAGCAGCCAATTCCTTGGACAGGGAGCGGGACTAGACCCCTCAGATACGCAGTATTTT,CASSQFLGQGAGLDPSDTQYF
TRBV28,TRBJ2-6,-,once,TGTGCCAGCAGGGGAGGCAGGACCGCTGGGGCCAACGTCCTGACTTTC,CASRGGRTAGANVLTF
TRBV13,TRBJ2-1,TRBD2,-,TGTGCCAGCAGGGCTAGCGGGATGGCGTGGGTATCCTACAATGAGCAGTTCTTC,CASRASGMAWVSYNEQFF
TRBV2,TRBJ2-2,TRBD1,many,TGTGCCAGCAGATATGGGACAGGGTCCGGGGAGCTGTTTTTT,CASRYGTGSGELFF
TRBV28,TRBJ2-3,-,-,TGTGCCAGCAGTTTAGGGGCAGTAACAGATACGCAGTATTTT,CASSLGAVTDTQYF
TRBV7-9,TRBJ2-1,-,-,TGTGCCAGCAGCCCTACCGGAGGGGGGCACAATGAGCAGTTCTTC,CASSPTGGGHNEQFF
TRBV9,TRBJ1-2,TRBD1,few,TGTGCCAGCAGCGGAGGGACAGGGGAGCTCCATGGCTACACCTTC,CASSGGTGELHGYTF
TRBV4-1,TRBJ2-3,TRBD2,-,TGCGCCAGCAGCCAATGGGAGGGAGATAGGACGCAGTATTTT,CASSQWEGDRTQYF
TRBV5-4,TRBJ2-3,-,many,TGTGCCAGCAGCTTCTTCGGGGGCCTCCCAGACACGCAGTATTTT,CASSFFGGLPDTQYF
TRBV11-2,TRBJ2-7,TRBD1,-,TGTGCCAGCAGCTCGCGGACAGGATCCTACGAGCAGTACTTC,CASSSRTGSYEQYF
TRBV6-2/TRBV6-3,TRBJ2-1,-,-,TGTGCCAGCAGCCAACCCTTCTTAGATGAGCAGTTCTTC,CASSQPFLDEQFF
TRBV30,TRBJ2-5,-,once,TGTGCCTGGAAAAGAGAGACCCAGTACTTC,CAWKRETQYF
TRBV3-1,TRBJ2-2,-,-,TGTGTCAGCAGCCGAAGGGATAGCGGAATTACCGGGGAGCTGTTTTTT,CVSSRRDSGITGELFF
TRBV29-1,TRBJ2-5,TRBD2,few,TGCAGCGCAGAGGGAGGGGTCCAAGAGACCCAGTACTTC,CSAEGGVQETQYF
TRBV14,TRBJ2-1,TRBD2,few,TGTGCCAGCAGCCGGGTTGGGACTAGCGGGTACAATGAGCAGTTCTTC,CASSRVGTSGYNEQFF
TRBV29-1,TRBJ2-7,TRBD2,few,TGCAGCGTTGAAGCGCTAGCGGGATCCAGGGACGAGCAGTACTTC,CSVEALAGSRDEQYF
TRBV28,TRBJ2-7,-,many,TGTGCCAGCAGTTTATCCGCGACAGGATACTACGAGCAGTACTTC,CASSLSATGYYEQYF
TRBV2,TRBJ2-3,TRBD2,-,TGTGCCAGCAGTGGCCAGGGAGGGACAGATACGCAGTATTTT,CASSGQGGTDTQYF
TRBV7-8,TRBJ2-2,TRBD2,-,TGTGCCAGCAGCTTTAGCGGGAGGGCCTTCGGGGAGCTGTTTTTT,CASSFSGRAFGELFF
TRBV18,TRBJ1-5,-,few,TGTGCCAGCTCACCAGCGGGTGCCAACCGCAATCAGCCCCAGCATTTT,CASSPAGANRNQPQHF
TRBV28,TRBJ1-1,-,many,TGTGCCAGCAGTTTAGACCCCGCCGTGAACACTGAAGCTTTCTTT,CASSLDPAVNTEAFF
TRBV28,TRBJ1-5,-,-,TGTGCCAGCAGGGTAGGAAGCGATCAGCCCCAGCATTTT,CASRVGSDQPQHF
TRBV12-3/TRBV12-4,TRBJ2-5,-,few,TGTGCCAGCAGTTTAGCCCCGACTGGCGCCCAGTACTTC,CASSLAPTGAQYF
TRBV20-1,TRBJ2-7,TRBD1,many,TGCAGTGCCCCGAGGGGGCGCGAGCCGTACGAGCAGTACTTC,CSAPRGREPYEQYF
TRBV2,TRBJ2-1,-,-,TGTGCCAGCAGTGAAGCGCGGGACAATGAGCAGTTCTTC,CASSEARDNEQFF
TRBV12-3/TRBV12-4,TRBJ2-3,TRBD2,few,TGTGCCAGCAGCCTCGACGGGAGGGCCAGGGATACGCAGTATTTT,CASSLDGRARDTQYF
TRBV20-1,TRBJ2-3,-,-,TGCAGTGGCGACAGCACAGATACGCAGTATTTT,CSGDSTDTQYF
TRBV20-1,TRBJ2-3,TRBD2,-,TGCAGTGCTAGTCTAGCGGGGGCAGATACGCAGTATTTT,CSASLAGADTQYF
TRBV7-2,TRBJ2-1,-,many,TGTGCCAGCCGTTCCTACAATGAGCAGTTCTTC,CASRSYNEQFF
TRBV7-8,TRBJ2-5,-,few,TGTGCCAGCAGCTTAGTCGGAAAGACCCAGTACTTC,CASSLVGKTQYF
TRBV10-2,TRBJ2-3,TRBD2,many,TGCGCCAGCAGCCTAGCGGGACCCAGCACAGATACGCAGTATTTT,CASSLAGPSTDTQYF
TRBV20-1,TRBJ2-7,TRBD2,few,TGCAGTGCTAGGAAGACTAGCGGAGACTCCTACGAGCAGTACTTC,CSARKTSGDSYEQYF
TRBV5-5,TRBJ1-2,-,-,TGTGCCAGCAGCGTGGGACTCTTAGCTAACTATGGCTACACCTTC,CASSVGLLANYGYTF
TRBV28,TRBJ2-7,-,few,TGTGCCAGCAGTTTGCGATCCTACGAGCAGTACTTC,CASSLRSYEQYF
TRBV20-1,TRBJ2-1,TRBD2,many,TGCAGTGCTAGCCGGTTCGGGACTAGTCATCTCAATGAGCAGTTCTTC,CSASRFGTSHLNEQFF
TRBV15,TRBJ2-5,-,many,TGTGCCACCAGCAACTTTCATCCCCGGGCCCAAGAGACCCAGTACTTC,CATSNFHPRAQETQYF
TRBV28,TRBJ2-4,TRBD2,-,TGTGCCAGCAATCCCCAGCGGGAGGGTCCATTAGCCAAAAACATTCAGTACTTC,CASNPQREGPLAKNIQYF
TRBV7-8,TRBJ1-5,TRBD1,many,TGTGCCAGCAGCCCCAGGGGGATCGTGGGTCAGCCCCAGCATTTT,CASSPRGIVGQPQHF
TRBV7-2,TRBJ2-2,-,-,TGTGCCAGCAGCTTAACAGGAATTGTGGGCACCGGGGAGCTGTTTTTT,CASSLTGIVGTGELFF
TRBV12-3/TRBV12-4,TRBJ1-5,TRBD1,many,TGTGCCAGCGGGGACAGGGGGCCCAATCAGCCCCAGCATTTT,CASGDRGPNQPQHF
TRBV6-5,TRBJ1-2,-,-,TGTGCCAGCAGTTGGAACAGGCTAACGTATGGCTACACCTTC,CASSWNRLTYGYTF
TRBV5-1,TRBJ1-1,TRBD1,few,TGCGCCAGCAGCTCGGCCCCCGCAGGGGGCGTTCACACTGAAGCTTTCTTT,CASSSAPAGGVHTEAFF
TRBV12-3/TRBV12-4,TRBJ1-4,-,many,TGTGCCAGCAGTTTTTTAGGGGCTAATGAAAAACTGTTTTTT,CASSFLGANEKLFF
TRBV20-1,TRBJ1-1,-,many,TGCAGTGCTATAGGTCACAGGGAGAACACTGAAGCTTTCTTT,CSAIGHRENTEAFF
TRBV12-3/TRBV12-4,TRBJ1-4,-,many,TGTGCCAGCAGTTTCGGCTTGGGTAGTTGGGAAAAACTGTTTTTT,CASSFGLGSWEKLFF
TRBV6-1,TRBJ1-6,-,few,TGTGCCAGCAGGGGAGAATCACCCCTCCACTTT,CASRGESPLHF
TRBV7-2,TRBJ2-3,TRBD2,-,TGTGCCAGCAGCCGGACTAGCGGGAGGGCAGATACGCAGTATTTT,CASSRTSGRADTQYF
TRBV18,TRBJ1-5,-,many,TGTGCCAGCTCCCAACTTTCCAGCAATCAGCCCCAGCATTTT,CASSQLSSNQPQHF